Presented here are 20 T cell receptor beta chains from one specimen sequenced in a study of blood T cell repertoires in COVID-19. Sequencing used immunoSEQ multiplex PCR; TCRdb keeps in-frame clones, though not all of them. This table holds over 150,000 clones, 87% found once. The specimen sequenced was PBMCs or T cells enriched from blood (not recorded which). The receptors originated from a woman in her 50s who had recovered from COVID-19.

The chain combines TRBV6-6 with TRBJ1-5; perhaps TRBD1 as D (5 bases). Looked up from germline, CDR1 is MNHNY and CDR2 is SVGAGI (reference sequence). The CDR3 is 16 amino acids. Trimming left V 2 bases short and J 3 bases short, with 14 bases between. The CDR3 loop is CASSYGSRVYNQPQHF. The CDR3 bases are TGTGCCAGCAGTTACGGCTCCAGGGTGTACAATCAGCCCCAGCATTTT.

In this sample, this clone turned up once. The chain couples TRBV27 to TRBJ2-7; 8 nucleotides match TRBD1. The germline V gene has CDR1 MNHEY and CDR2 SMNVEV (reference sequence). CDR3 length: 14 residues. Trimming at V came to 10 bases and at J to 0 bases, leaving 8 bases not matched to a gene. CDR3 sequence reads: CAIDGTGLSYEQYF. Written as DNA, the CDR3 is TGTGCCATCGATGGGACAGGTCTCTCCTACGAGCAGTACTTC.

The rearrangement links TRBV5-1 to TRBJ1-2; no clear D. The germline V gene encodes CDR1 SGHRS and CDR2 YFSETQ. Trimming left V 0 bases short and J 4 bases short, with 7 bases between. There are 13 residues in the CDR3. The CDR3 loop is CASSLGALYGYTF. The DNA of the CDR3 is TGCGCCAGCAGCTTGGGGGCCCTCTATGGCTACACCTTC.

The chain couples TRBV27 to TRBJ2-5; 12 bases match TRBD2. V was pared by 5 bases and J by 5 bases, with 9 bases of the junction left unmatched. The CDR3 runs to 16 residues. From germline, CDR1 is MNHEY and CDR2 SMNVEV (reference sequence). The CDR3 nucleotides are TGTGCCAGCAGTCCCCAGACTAGCGGGAGAGGTGAGACCCAGTACTTC. Translated, it gives CASSPQTSGRGETQYF.

The V and J genes are TRBV12-3 or TRBV12-4 and TRBJ1-2; D perhaps matches TRBD1 (6 bases). The ends were cut back, 5 bases at V and 8 bases at J, with 12 bases in the middle. This CDR3 contains 12 residues. The CDR3 protein is CASSPTGNGYTF. CDR3 coding DNA: TGTGCCAGCAGTCCTACAGGGAACGGCTACACCTTC.

V gene TRBV13 combines with J gene TRBJ1-1; the match to TRBD1 covers 7 bases. CDR3 length equals 16 residues. The ends lost 2 bases at V and 2 bases at J; junction bases unmatched: 8. Looked up from germline, CDR1 is PRHDT and CDR2 is FYEKMQ (reference sequence). CDR3 residues: CASSLYPGQLNTEAFF. The CDR3 nucleotides read TGTGCCAGCAGCTTATACCCGGGACAGCTTAACACTGAAGCTTTCTTT.

The chain couples TRBV15 to TRBJ2-1, with 12 bases identical to TRBD2. From germline, CDR1 is LNHNV and CDR2 YYDKDF (reference sequence). Trimming cost V 3 bases and J 0 bases; bases outside gene matches: 3. There are 17 residues in the CDR3. The CDR3 here is CATSSGLAGFSYNEQFF. The CDR3 bases are TGTGCCACCAGCAGCGGACTAGCGGGATTCTCCTACAATGAGCAGTTCTTC.

The chain has TRBV27 and TRBJ2-1; 7 bases fit TRBD2. With V trimmed by 5 bases and J by 0 bases, 7 bases remained unmatched. The germline CDR1 and CDR2 sequences are MNHEY and SMNVEV (reference sequence). The CDR3 contains 16 residues. The CDR3 reads CASSPDSGVSYNEQFF. The DNA of the CDR3 is TGTGCCAGCAGTCCAGACAGCGGGGTCTCCTACAATGAGCAGTTCTTC.

V and J are TRBV7-9 and TRBJ1-2; 9 nucleotides agree with TRBD1. The CDR3 extends over 16 amino acids. With V trimmed by 6 bases and J by 8 bases, 16 bases remained unmatched. The germline V gene encodes CDR1 SEHNR and CDR2 FQNEAQ (reference sequence). CDR3 coding DNA: TGTGCCAGCAGTTCGGCGACCGGACAGGGGAATAGGGGCTACACCTTC. Translating it yields CASSSATGQGNRGYTF.

The chain joins TRBV6-5 to TRBJ2-7; tentatively, D is TRBD2 (5 bases). V was clipped by 2 bases and J by 3 bases, with 14 bases between them. The CDR3 has 15 amino acids. Germline CDR1 MNHEY, CDR2 SVGAGI. The CDR3 here is CASSYSGAGLYEQYF. The CDR3 bases are TGTGCCAGCAGTTACAGCGGAGCTGGCCTCTACGAGCAGTACTTC.

The rearrangement joins TRBV24-1 to TRBJ2-1; TRBD2 might be the D (5 bases). The CDR3 sequence is 16 residues long. Germline CDR1 KGHDR, CDR2 SFDVKD. With 5 bases removed from V and 9 bases from J, the gap between germline ends came to 22 bases. CDR3 amino acids: CATSAPPGKQPLEQFF. The CDR3, as DNA: TGTGCCACCAGTGCCCCTCCGGGAAAACAACCTCTTGAGCAGTTCTTC.

The gene calls are TRBV6-5 and TRBJ2-2, with 8 bases that match TRBD1. CDR1 and CDR2 from the germline V gene are MNHEY and SVGAGI. V shed 10 bases and J 10 bases; nucleotides not matched to a gene: 11. The CDR3 sequence is 13 residues long. CDR3 bases: TGTGCCACTCAGACGACAGGGGTACTGGAGCTGTTTTTT. Residues: CATQTTGVLELFF.

J is TRBJ2-3 and V is TRBV29-1; 8 nucleotides match TRBD2. V gave up 8 bases and J gave up 1 base; unmatched junction bases: 5. The length of the CDR3 is 13 residues. Germline V gene sequence: CDR1 SQVTM, CDR2 ANQGSEA. The CDR3 nucleotides read TGCAGCCACGGGAGGGAGGGCACAGATACGCAGTATTTT. Translation: CSHGREGTDTQYF.

The chain links TRBV7-8 to TRBJ2-1; D is undetermined. Deletions cut 4 bases from V and 4 bases from J, with 17 bases between. CDR1 is SGHVS, CDR2 FQNEAQ, per germline. CDR3 length equals 16 residues. The CDR3 coding sequence is TGTGCCAGCAGCTCCCGTCGAGATATATGGTACAATGAGCAGTTCTTC. It specifies CASSSRRDIWYNEQFF.

This chain links TRBV10-1 with TRBJ1-1; 11 positions match TRBD1. Germline CDR1 and CDR2: WNHNN and SYGVQD (reference sequence). V shed 5 bases and J 7 bases; nucleotides not matched to a gene: 3. The CDR3 totals 13 residues. In DNA form, the CDR3 reads TGCGCCAGCAGTCCGGACAGGGGGCGTGAAGCTTTCTTT. Its protein product is CASSPDRGREAFF.

This chain connects TRBV5-1 to TRBJ2-3; TRBD2 matches 14 bases. The CDR3 consists of 21 residues. With 2 bases clipped from V and 3 bases from J, the junction kept 17 bases outside the gene matches. Germline CDR1 and CDR2: SGHRS and YFSETQ. As DNA, the CDR3 is TGCGCCAGCAGCTTTCCTAGGGGCCGACTAGCGGGAGGGCCGGGGACAGATACGCAGTATTTT. Its protein product is CASSFPRGRLAGGPGTDTQYF.

V and J are TRBV6-1 and TRBJ1-4, with unresolved D. The germline V gene encodes CDR1 MNHNS and CDR2 SASEGT. The V gene lost 1 base and the J gene lost 6 bases, with 9 bases spanning the gap. The CDR3 spans 14 residues. CDR3 amino acids: CASSEDRWDEKLFF. DNA of the CDR3: TGTGCCAGCAGTGAAGACAGATGGGATGAAAAACTGTTTTTT.

The gene calls are TRBV18 and TRBJ1-2, with 7 bases that match TRBD1. Germline trimming cut 3 bases from V and 8 bases from J; bases unmatched to any gene: 12. The length of the CDR3 is 15 residues. Germline V gene data show CDR1 as KGHSH and CDR2 as LQKENI. The CDR3 nucleotides read TGTGCCAGCTCACCGGAGGGGAACAGGGGCTCGGGCTACACCTTC. This codes for CASSPEGNRGSGYTF.

This clone appeared a single time. The chain recombines TRBV18 with TRBJ1-3, with D hard to call. V lost 2 bases and J lost 2, with 19 bases in between. The CDR3 is made up of 18 amino acids. Germline V gene data show CDR1 as KGHSH and CDR2 as LQKENI. CDR3 coding DNA: TGTGCCAGCTCACCATGGGGAGACACACTTGGCGCTGGAAACACCATATATTTT. It is translated as CASSPWGDTLGAGNTIYF.

The rearrangement links TRBV7-9 to TRBJ1-1, with 7 bases matching TRBD1. The length of the CDR3 is 16 residues. The V gene's germline CDR1 is SEHNR and CDR2 FQNEAQ (reference sequence). The V segment lost 5 bases and the J segment 0 bases; nucleotides outside the gene matches: 9. This chain's CDR3 is CASSPWYGTVNTEAFF. For the CDR3, the DNA is TGTGCCAGCAGCCCATGGTATGGGACAGTGAACACTGAAGCTTTCTTT.